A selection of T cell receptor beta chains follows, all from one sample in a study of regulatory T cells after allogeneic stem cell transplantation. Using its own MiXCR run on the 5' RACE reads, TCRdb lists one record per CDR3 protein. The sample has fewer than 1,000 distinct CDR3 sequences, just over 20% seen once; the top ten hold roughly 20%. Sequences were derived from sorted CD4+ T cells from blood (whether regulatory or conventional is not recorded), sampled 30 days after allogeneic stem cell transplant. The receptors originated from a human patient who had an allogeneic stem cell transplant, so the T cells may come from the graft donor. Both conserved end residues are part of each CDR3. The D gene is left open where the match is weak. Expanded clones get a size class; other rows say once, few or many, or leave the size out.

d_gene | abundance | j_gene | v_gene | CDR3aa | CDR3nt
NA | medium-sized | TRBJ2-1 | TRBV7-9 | CASSFGTYNEQFF | TGTGCCAGCAGCTTTGGGACCTACAATGAGCAGTTCTTC
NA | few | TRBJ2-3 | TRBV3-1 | CASSQEWADTQYF | TGTGCCAGCAGCCAAGAGTGGGCAGATACGCAGTATTTT
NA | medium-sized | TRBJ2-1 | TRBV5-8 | CASSLTGTRYNEQFF | TGTGCCAGCAGCTTAACCGGGACACGCTACAATGAGCAGTTCTTC
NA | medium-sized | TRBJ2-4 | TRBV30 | CAWSVSDIQYF | TGTGCCTGGAGTGTTTCCGACATTCAGTACTTC
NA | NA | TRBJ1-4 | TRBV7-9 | CASSRAILGEKLFF | TGTGCCAGCAGCCGCGCTATTTTAGGCGAAAAACTGTTTTTT
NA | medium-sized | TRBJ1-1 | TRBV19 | CASTLRTSGEAFF | TGTGCCAGTACCCTCAGGACCTCCGGTGAAGCTTTCTTT
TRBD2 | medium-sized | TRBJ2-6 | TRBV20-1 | CSAPRIAGGPGANVLTF | TGCAGTGCCCCCAGAATAGCGGGAGGGCCTGGGGCCAACGTCCTGACTTTC
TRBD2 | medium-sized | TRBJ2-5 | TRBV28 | CASRTTSGRASRQETQYF | TGTGCCAGCAGAACGACTAGCGGGAGGGCCTCACGGCAAGAGACCCAGTACTTC
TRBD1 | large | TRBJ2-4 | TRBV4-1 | CASSPRDRRDAQYF | TGTGCCAGCAGCCCCAGGGACAGAAGAGACGCTCAGTACTTC
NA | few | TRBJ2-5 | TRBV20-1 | CSARWRLAAGETQYF | TGCAGTGCTAGATGGAGGTTAGCGGCTGGAGAGACCCAGTACTTC
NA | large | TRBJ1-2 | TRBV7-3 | CASSPLKGLPYGYTF | TGTGCCAGCAGCCCCCTAAAGGGACTTCCTTATGGCTACACCTTC
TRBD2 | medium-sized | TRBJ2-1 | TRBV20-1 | CSATHREGSGSYNEQFF | TGCAGTGCTACCCATAGGGAGGGAAGCGGGTCCTACAATGAGCAGTTCTTC
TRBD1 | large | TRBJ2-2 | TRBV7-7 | CASSQGQTNTGELFF | TGTGCCAGCAGCCAGGGACAGACGAACACCGGGGAGCTGTTTTTT
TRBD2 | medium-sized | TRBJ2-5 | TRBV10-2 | CASSERLAGGVETQYF | TGCGCCAGCAGTGAGCGACTAGCGGGGGGGGTGGAGACCCAGTACTTC
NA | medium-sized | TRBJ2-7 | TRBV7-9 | CASSLYGATYEQYF | TGTGCCAGCAGCTTATATGGGGCAACCTACGAGCAGTACTTC
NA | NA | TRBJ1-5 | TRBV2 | CASTSDIGGNQPQHF | TGTGCCAGCACGTCCGACATAGGGGGCAATCAGCCCCAGCATTTT
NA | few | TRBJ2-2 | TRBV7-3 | CASSLIGDTGELFF | TGTGCCAGCAGCTTAATAGGGGACACCGGGGAGCTGTTTTTT
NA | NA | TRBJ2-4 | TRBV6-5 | CASSQGPRLIRYF | TGTGCCAGCAGTCAGGGACCACGGTTAATTCGGTACTTC
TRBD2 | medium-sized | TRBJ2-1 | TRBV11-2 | CASSPRRISGNYNEQFF | TGTGCCAGCAGCCCTCGTAGGATTAGCGGGAACTACAATGAGCAGTTCTTC
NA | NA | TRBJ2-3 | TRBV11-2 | CANSLYGPGGASTDTQYF | TGTGCCAACAGCTTATATGGCCCCGGGGGCGCGAGTACAGATACGCAGTATTTT
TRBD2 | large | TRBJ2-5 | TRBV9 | CASSVAPSGGLGRETQYF | TGTGCCAGCAGCGTAGCCCCAAGCGGGGGGCTTGGCCGTGAGACCCAGTACTTC
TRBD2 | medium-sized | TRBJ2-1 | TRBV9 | CASSVARTSLQNEQFF | TGTGCCAGCAGCGTAGCCCGGACTAGCCTCCAGAATGAGCAGTTCTTC
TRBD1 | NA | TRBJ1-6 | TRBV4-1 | CTSSRDRGGAGSPLHF | TGCACCAGCAGCCGAGATAGAGGGGGCGCGGGATCACCCCTCCACTTT
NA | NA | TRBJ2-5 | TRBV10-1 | CASSESRGKQETQYF | TGCGCCAGCAGTGAGTCGCGCGGGAAACAAGAGACCCAGTACTTC
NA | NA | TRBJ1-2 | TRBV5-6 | CASSRLKGRYSNYGYTF | TGTGCCAGCAGCCGACTAAAGGGGCGTTACTCCAACTATGGCTACACCTTC
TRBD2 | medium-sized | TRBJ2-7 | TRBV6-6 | CASSNLGVAGTYEQYF | TGTGCCAGCAGTAACCTAGGAGTAGCGGGAACCTACGAGCAGTACTTC
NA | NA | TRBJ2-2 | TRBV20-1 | CSARYNLGRPTGELFF | TGCAGTGCTAGATATAACCTAGGTCGACCCACCGGGGAGCTGTTTTTT